This T cell receptor (beta chain) is from a study of T cells in Graves' hyperthyroidism and ophthalmopathy. The source material, RNA transcripts, was used to amplify TCR beta CDR3 regions. HTBI primers were used for first-round RT-PCR of the TCR CDR3. MiXCR was run by TCRdb on the multiplex PCR reads, yielding one entry per CDR3 protein. The table records around 400,000 distinct CDR3 sequences, around 15% of them present only once. Between the trimmed V and J ends, which lost 6 bases and 3 bases, there was a span of 9 bases. The CDR3 length is 13 residues. Looked up from germline, CDR1 is LNHDA and CDR2 is SQIVND (reference sequence). Uncontrolled infection, other autoimmune disease, pregnancy or lactation barred patients from enrollment.

The sequence derives from a woman aged 60-75 years with Graves' ophthalmopathy. The gene calls are TRBV19 and TRBJ1-5, with D possibly matching TRBD1 (5 bases). Sequencing was carried out using blood. DNA of the CDR3: TGTGCCAGTAGGGACACTTTCAATCAGCCCCAGCATTTT. Its protein is CASRDTFNQPQHF.